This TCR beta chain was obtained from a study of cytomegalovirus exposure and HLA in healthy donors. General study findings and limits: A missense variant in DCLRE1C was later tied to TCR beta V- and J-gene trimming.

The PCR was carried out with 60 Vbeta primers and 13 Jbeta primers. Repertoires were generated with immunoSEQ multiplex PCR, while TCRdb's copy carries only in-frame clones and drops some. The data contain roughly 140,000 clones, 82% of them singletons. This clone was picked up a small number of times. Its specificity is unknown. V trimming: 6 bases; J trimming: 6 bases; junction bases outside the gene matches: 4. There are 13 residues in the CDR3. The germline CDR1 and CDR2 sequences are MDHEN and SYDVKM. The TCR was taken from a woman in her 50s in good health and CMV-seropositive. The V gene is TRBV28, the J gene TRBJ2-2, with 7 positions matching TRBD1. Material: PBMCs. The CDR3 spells CASRITGAGELFF. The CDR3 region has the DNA TGTGCCAGCAGAATAACAGGGGCCGGGGAGCTGTTTTTT.